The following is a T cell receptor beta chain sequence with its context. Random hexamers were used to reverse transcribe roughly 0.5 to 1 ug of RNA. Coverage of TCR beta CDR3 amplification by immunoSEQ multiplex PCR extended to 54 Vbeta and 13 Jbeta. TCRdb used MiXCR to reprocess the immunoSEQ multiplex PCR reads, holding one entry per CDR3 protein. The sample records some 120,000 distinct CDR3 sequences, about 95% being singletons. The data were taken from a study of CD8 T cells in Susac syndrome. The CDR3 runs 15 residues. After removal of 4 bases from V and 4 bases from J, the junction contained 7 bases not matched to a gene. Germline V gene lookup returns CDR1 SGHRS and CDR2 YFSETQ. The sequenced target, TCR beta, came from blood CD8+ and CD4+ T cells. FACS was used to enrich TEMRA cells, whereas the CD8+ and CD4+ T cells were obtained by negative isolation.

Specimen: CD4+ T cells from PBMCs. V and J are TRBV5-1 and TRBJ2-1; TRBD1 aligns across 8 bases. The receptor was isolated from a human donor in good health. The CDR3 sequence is CASSQTGENYNEQFF. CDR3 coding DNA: TGCGCCAGCAGCCAGACAGGGGAAAATTACAATGAGCAGTTCTTC.